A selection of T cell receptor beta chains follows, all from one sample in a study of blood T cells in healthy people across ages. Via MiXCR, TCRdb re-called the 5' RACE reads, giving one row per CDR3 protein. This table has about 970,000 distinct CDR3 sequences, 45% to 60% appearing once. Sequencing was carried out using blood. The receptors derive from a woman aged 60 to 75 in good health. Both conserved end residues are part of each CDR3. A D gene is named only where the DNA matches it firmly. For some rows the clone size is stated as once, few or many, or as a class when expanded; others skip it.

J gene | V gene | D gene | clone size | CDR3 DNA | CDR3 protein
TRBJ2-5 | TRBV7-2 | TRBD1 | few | TGTGCCAGCAGCGCCATGACAGGGGGCGCGGAGACCCAGTACTTC | CASSAMTGGAETQYF
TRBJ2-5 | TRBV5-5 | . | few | TGTGCCAGCAGGCGACGGGGGGCTTGGGAAGAGACCCAGTACTTC | CASRRRGAWEETQYF
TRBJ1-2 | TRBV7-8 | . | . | TGTGCCAGCAGCGCAGACAGAAACTATGGCTACACCTTC | CASSADRNYGYTF
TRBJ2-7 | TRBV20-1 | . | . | TGCAGTGCTAACGGGCTCTCCTACGAGCAGTACTTC | CSANGLSYEQYF
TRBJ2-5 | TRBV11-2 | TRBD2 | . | TGTGCCAGCAGCTTCACGGGACTCCGGGAGGCCCAGTACTTC | CASSFTGLREAQYF
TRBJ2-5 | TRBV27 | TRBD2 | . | TGTGCCAGCAGTCTTTCTAGCGGGAGTTCGGAGACCCAGTACTTC | CASSLSSGSSETQYF
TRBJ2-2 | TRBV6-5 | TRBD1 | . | TGTGCCAGCAGTTTCCGGACAGGGCACCCGACACCGAACACCGGGGAGCTGTTTTTT | CASSFRTGHPTPNTGELFF
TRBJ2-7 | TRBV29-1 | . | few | TGCAGCGTTAGGGATACCTACGAGCAGTACTTC | CSVRDTYEQYF
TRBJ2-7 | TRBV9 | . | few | TGTGCCAGCAGCGCAAGGCCGGGGAAATCCTACGAGCAGTACTTC | CASSARPGKSYEQYF
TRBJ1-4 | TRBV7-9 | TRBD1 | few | TGTGCCAGCAGAGATGCCGGGACAGGGGATGAAAAACTGTTTTTT | CASRDAGTGDEKLFF
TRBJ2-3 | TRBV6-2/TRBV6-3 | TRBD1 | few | TGTGCCAGCAACAAGGACAGGGGGAGCACAGATACGCAGTATTTT | CASNKDRGSTDTQYF
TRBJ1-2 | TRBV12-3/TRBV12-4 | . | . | TGTGCCAGCGGGGGTCAGGGAACCCATGGCTACACCTTC | CASGGQGTHGYTF
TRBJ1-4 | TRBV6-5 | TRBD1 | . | TGTGCCAGCAGCCGGGACAGGGGGAAGTTTGAAAAACTGTTTTTT | CASSRDRGKFEKLFF
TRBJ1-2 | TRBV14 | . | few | TGTGCCAGCAGCCACCGTGGCCTTAACTATGGTTACACCTTC | CASSHRGLNYGYTF
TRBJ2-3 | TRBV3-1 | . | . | TGTGCCAGCAGTACGGACAGACGCACAGATACGCAGTATTTT | CASSTDRRTDTQYF
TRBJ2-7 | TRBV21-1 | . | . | TGTGCCAGCAGCCCAAGAACACGGGCCGGTGGGGGTTTGAACTCCTACGAGCAGTACTTC | CASSPRTRAGGGLNSYEQYF
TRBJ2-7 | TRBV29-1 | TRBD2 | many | TGCAGCGTTGAAGGCGGGGGAGACGAGCAGTACTTC | CSVEGGGDEQYF
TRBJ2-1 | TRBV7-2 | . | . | TGTGCCAGCAGCTTCGGGGGTAGGTCCTACAATGAGCAGTTCTTC | CASSFGGRSYNEQFF
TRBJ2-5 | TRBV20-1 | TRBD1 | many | TGCAGTGCTATCAGGACAGGGCGGATCCAAACCCAAGAGACCCAGTACTTC | CSAIRTGRIQTQETQYF
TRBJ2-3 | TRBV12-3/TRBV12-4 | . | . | TGTGCCAGCAGTTTAGGAGGCGGAAGGCAGGGAGATACGCAGTATTTT | CASSLGGGRQGDTQYF
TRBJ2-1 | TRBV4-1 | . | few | TGCGCCAGCAGCCAAGTCCTGGACGAAGCGGCATCGGAGTTCTTC | CASSQVLDEAASEFF
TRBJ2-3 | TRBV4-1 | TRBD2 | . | TGCGCCAGCAGCCAGGATCCACCAAAAGGACTAGCGGGGGTCACAGATACGCAGTATTTT | CASSQDPPKGLAGVTDTQYF
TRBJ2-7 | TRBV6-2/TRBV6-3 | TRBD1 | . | TGTGCCAGTTGGGACAGGGGGAGATCGACCTACGAGCAGTACTTC | CASWDRGRSTYEQYF
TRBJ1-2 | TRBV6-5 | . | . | TGTGCCAGCAGTCCGGGGGAACAGTTCTATGGCTACACCTTC | CASSPGEQFYGYTF
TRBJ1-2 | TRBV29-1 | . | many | TGCAGCGTTGGCTTGGGGGGGCAGGTTGGAGGCTACACCTTC | CSVGLGGQVGGYTF
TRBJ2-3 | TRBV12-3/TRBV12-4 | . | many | TGTGCCAGCAGCAGTCGGAGAACAGATACGCAGTATTTT | CASSSRRTDTQYF
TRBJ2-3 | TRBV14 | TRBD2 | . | TGTGCCAGCAGCGCCCAGGGTAGCGGGCTTTCTAGCACAGATACGCAGTATTTT | CASSAQGSGLSSTDTQYF
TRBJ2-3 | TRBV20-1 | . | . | TGCAGTTATCTTCCTTTGAGAGATACGCAGTATTTT | CSYLPLRDTQYF
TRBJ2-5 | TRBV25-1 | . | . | TGTGCCAGCAGCCATACCGTTTACCAAGAGACCCAGTACTTC | CASSHTVYQETQYF
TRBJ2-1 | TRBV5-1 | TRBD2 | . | TGCGCCAGCAGCTTGGGTAGGGCTAGCGGGAGCCGGGTTAGTTCCTACAATGAGCAGTTCTTC | CASSLGRASGSRVSSYNEQFF
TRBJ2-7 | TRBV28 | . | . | TGTGCCAGCAGTGCACCCGGGCTGCATTCCGACGAGCAGTACTTC | CASSAPGLHSDEQYF
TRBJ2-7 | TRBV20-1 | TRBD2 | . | TGCAGTGCTAGAGCCGTCATAGGACTAGCGGGAGGGGACGAGCAGTACTTC | CSARAVIGLAGGDEQYF
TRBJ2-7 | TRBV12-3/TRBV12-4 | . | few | TGTGCCAGCAGTTTGCCAGGGCGTTACGAGCAGTACTTC | CASSLPGRYEQYF
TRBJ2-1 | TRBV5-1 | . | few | TGCGCCAGCAGCCAGTTGAGCAATGAGCAGTTCTTC | CASSQLSNEQFF
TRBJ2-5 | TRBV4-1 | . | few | TGCGCCAGCAGCCTAACCAGGGTTGGAGAGACCCAGTACTTC | CASSLTRVGETQYF
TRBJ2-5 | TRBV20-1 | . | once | TGCAGTGTCGACAGGGAGGGCCAAGAGACCCAGTACTTC | CSVDREGQETQYF
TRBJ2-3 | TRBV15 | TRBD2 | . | TGTGCCACCGGACTAGCGGGGGCAGATACGCAGTATTTT | CATGLAGADTQYF
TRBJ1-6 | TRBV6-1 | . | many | TGTGCCAGCAGTGCATATCCGACTCTACGGAATTCACCCCTCCACTTT | CASSAYPTLRNSPLHF
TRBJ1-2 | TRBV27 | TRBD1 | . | TGTGCCAGCAGTTTACAGGGGGCGCGATGGGTGTATGGCTACACCTTC | CASSLQGARWVYGYTF
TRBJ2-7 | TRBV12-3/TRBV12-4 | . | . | TGTGCCAGCAGATTTGGGATAGACAGTTACGAGCAGTACTTC | CASRFGIDSYEQYF
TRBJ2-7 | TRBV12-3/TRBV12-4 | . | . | TGTGCCAGCAGTTTTTGGACTGAAGCATACGAGCAGTACTTC | CASSFWTEAYEQYF
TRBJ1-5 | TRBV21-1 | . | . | TGTGCCAGCAGCAAATTCAGGGGTCAGCCCCAGCATTTT | CASSKFRGQPQHF
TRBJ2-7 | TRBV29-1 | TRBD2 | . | TGCAGCGTGGCCGGACTAGCGGGAGAGGTTTCGCGCGAGCAGTACTTC | CSVAGLAGEVSREQYF
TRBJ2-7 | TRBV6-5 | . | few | TGTGCCAGCAGTTACACCGGACAGACCTACGAGCAGTACTTC | CASSYTGQTYEQYF
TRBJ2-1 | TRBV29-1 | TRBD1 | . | TGCAGCGTTGGTTGGACAGGGGCCGCGAATGAGCAGTTCTTC | CSVGWTGAANEQFF
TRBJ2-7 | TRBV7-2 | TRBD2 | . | TGTGCCAGCAGCTTAGTGGGACTAGCGGGAGCCTACGAGCAGTACTTC | CASSLVGLAGAYEQYF
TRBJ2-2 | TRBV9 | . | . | TGTGCCAGCAGCTCCCGGGACGATCCCTACACCGGGGAGCTGTTTTTT | CASSSRDDPYTGELFF